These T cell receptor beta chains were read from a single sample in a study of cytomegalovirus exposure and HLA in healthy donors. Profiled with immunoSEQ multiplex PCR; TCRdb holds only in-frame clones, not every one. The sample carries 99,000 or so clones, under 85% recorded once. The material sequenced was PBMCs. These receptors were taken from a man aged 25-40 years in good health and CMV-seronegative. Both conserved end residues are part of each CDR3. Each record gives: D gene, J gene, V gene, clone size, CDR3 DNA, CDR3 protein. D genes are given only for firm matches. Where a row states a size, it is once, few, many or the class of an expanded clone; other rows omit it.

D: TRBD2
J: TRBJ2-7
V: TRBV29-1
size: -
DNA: TGCAGCGTTGTGCGGGAGGAGCGACACGAGCAGTACTTC
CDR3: CSVVREERHEQYF

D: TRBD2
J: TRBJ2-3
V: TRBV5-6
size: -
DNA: TGTGCCAGCAGCTTCGGCGGGGGGGATGTCACAGATACGCAGTATTTT
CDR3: CASSFGGGDVTDTQYF

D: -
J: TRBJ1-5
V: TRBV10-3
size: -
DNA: TGTGCCATCAGTGAGTTCGGACAGATTAGCAATCAGCCCCAGCATTTT
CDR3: CAISEFGQISNQPQHF

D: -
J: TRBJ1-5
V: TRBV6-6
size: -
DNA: TGTGCCAGCAGGATGGGGGCAGTGGTTCAGCCCCAGCATTTT
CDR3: CASRMGAVVQPQHF

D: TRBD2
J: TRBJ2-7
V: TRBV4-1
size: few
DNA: TGCGCCAGCAGCCAAGCGGCTAGCGGGATAATGGGGGAGCAGTACTTC
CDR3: CASSQAASGIMGEQYF

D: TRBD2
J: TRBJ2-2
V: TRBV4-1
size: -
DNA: TGCGCCAGCAGCCAAAGTCCACGGGGGGGAGGGGAGCTGTTTTTT
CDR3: CASSQSPRGGGELFF

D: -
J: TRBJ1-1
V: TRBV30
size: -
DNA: TGTGCCTGGACCCGCAGGGGGAACACTGAAGCTTTCTTT
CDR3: CAWTRRGNTEAFF

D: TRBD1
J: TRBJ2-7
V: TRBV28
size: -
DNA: TGTGCCACCGTGGACAGGTTAGCCTCCTACGAGCAGTACTTC
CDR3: CATVDRLASYEQYF

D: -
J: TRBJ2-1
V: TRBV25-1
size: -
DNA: TGTGCCAGCAAGGGAGCGGGTGGCTCCTACAATGAGCAGTTCTTC
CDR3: CASKGAGGSYNEQFF

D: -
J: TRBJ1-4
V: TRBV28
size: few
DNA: TGTGCCAGCAGTTTGGAGGGAGTGACTGAAAAACTGTTTTTT
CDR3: CASSLEGVTEKLFF

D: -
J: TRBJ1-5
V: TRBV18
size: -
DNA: TGTGCCAGCTCACTCGCCGCAGGGGATGCTCAGCCCCAGCATTTT
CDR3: CASSLAAGDAQPQHF

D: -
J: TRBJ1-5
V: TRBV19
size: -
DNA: TGTGCCAGTAGTACCCTTGGCTTCCTTAATCAGCCCCAGCATTTT
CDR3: CASSTLGFLNQPQHF

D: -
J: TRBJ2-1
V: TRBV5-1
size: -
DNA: TGCGCCAGCAGCTTGGTAGCAACCAATGAGCAGTTCTTC
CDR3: CASSLVATNEQFF

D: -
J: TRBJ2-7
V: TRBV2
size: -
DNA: TGTGCCAGCAGCGTTGAGGAGGGCGAGCAGTACTTC
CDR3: CASSVEEGEQYF

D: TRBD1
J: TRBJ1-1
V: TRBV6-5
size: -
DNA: TGTGCCAGCAGACCCCGACAGGGAGCGGGCACTGAAGCTTTCTTT
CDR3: CASRPRQGAGTEAFF

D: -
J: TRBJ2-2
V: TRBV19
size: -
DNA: TGTGCCAGTAGTCCTACAGGCGCCGGGGAGCTGTTTTTT
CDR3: CASSPTGAGELFF

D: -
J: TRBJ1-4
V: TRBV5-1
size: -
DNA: TGCGCCAGCAGCTTGGCCGTGGGCGGAGGCTTCGGTGAAAAACTGTTTTTT
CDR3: CASSLAVGGGFGEKLFF

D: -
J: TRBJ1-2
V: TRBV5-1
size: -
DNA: TGCGCCAGCAGCGAAGCGGGGTTTGGAGGAGGCTACACCTTC
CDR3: CASSEAGFGGGYTF

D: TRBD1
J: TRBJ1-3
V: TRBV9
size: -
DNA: TGTGCCAGCAGCGTTCAGGGGGCGCGGGGAAACACCATATATTTT
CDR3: CASSVQGARGNTIYF

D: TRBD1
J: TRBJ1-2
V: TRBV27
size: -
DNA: TGTGCCAGCGGCGGCCGGACAGGATATGGCTACACCTTC
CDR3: CASGGRTGYGYTF

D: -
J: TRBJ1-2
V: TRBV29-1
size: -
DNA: TGCAGCGTTGTTTTGTCTACAGGGAGTGGCTACACCTTC
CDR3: CSVVLSTGSGYTF

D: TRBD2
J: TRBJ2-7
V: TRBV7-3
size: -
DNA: TGTGCCAGCAGCTTAAGCCCTAGCGGGGCGAGGAACGAGCAGTACTTC
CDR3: CASSLSPSGARNEQYF

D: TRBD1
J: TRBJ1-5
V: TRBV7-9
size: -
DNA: TGTGCCAGCAGCTTAGGGACAGGAATAATGTCGAGCAATCAGCCCCAGCATTTT
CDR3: CASSLGTGIMSSNQPQHF

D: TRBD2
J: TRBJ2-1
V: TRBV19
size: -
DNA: TGTGCCAGTAGTGTAAAAAAATCTAGCGGGCGGGCGAGTGAGCAGTTCTTC
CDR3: CASSVKKSSGRASEQFF

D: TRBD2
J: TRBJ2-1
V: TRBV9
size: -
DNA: TGTGCCAGCAGCGCTGAAGCGGGAGACTACAATGAGCAGTTCTTC
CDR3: CASSAEAGDYNEQFF

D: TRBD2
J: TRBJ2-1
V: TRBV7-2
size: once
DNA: TGTGCCAGCAGCTTAGTAGTCGGACTAGCGGGGGTGAATGAGCAGTTCTTC
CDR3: CASSLVVGLAGVNEQFF

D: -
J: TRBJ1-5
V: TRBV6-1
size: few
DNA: TGTGCCAGCAGTGCCGCAGGGCCAAATCAGCCCCAGCATTTT
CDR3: CASSAAGPNQPQHF

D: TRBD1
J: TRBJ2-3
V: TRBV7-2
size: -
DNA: TGTGCCAGCAGCGCAAACCCGGGGACAGGGACAGATACGCAGTATTTT
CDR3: CASSANPGTGTDTQYF

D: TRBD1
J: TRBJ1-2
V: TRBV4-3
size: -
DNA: TGCGCCAGCAGCCAACTGGGGACAGGGGGAAAATATGGCTACACCTTC
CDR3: CASSQLGTGGKYGYTF